These T cell receptor beta chains were read from a single sample in a study of CXCR3-negative and CXCR3-positive naive CD8 T cells. TCRdb processed the 5' RACE reads again and assigns one entry to each CDR3 protein, with no DNA. Its table lists 40,000 to 45,000 distinct CDR3 sequences. The sample comprised memory CD8+ T cells from blood. Receptor source: a human donor in good health. Some clones in this sample may be carry-over from other donors' samples. CDR3s include the opening cysteine and the closing phenylalanine or tryptophan.

J gene	V gene	CDR3 protein
TRBJ2-4	TRBV29-1	CSVEIGQGLWF
TRBJ2-7	TRBV5-4	CASSPGDPGLEQYF
TRBJ2-5	TRBV7-9	CASSLGGTRETQYF
TRBJ1-6	TRBV4-1	CASKRTAAYNSPLHF
TRBJ2-1	TRBV5-1	CASSLEDEEEQFF
TRBJ2-2	TRBV9	CASSGGTANTGELFF
TRBJ2-1	TRBV4-3	CASSQDGTSPQEQFF
TRBJ2-7	TRBV13	CASSWDSTTYEQYF
TRBJ1-5	TRBV9	CASSEGGDSTNQPQHF
TRBJ2-1	TRBV11-2	CASSSTRYGEQFF
TRBJ1-1	TRBV6-5	CASSWTRGLNTEAFF